This entry describes one T cell receptor beta chain. The method was immunoSEQ multiplex PCR; TCRdb's version includes in-frame clones alone and lacks a portion of them. The sample has 150,000 to 200,000 clones, 90% to 95% seen once. CDR1 is LGHNT, CDR2 FRNRAP, per germline. The CDR3 covers 13 residues. V lost 5 bases to trimming and J lost 10 bases, with 12 bases between them. The sample comes from a study of control samples from healthy donors and cancer patients. V and J are TRBV12-5 and TRBJ1-6; no definite D call. Sequencing was performed on blood. The clonotype comes from a woman aged 18-29 years in good health. In nucleotides, the CDR3 is TGTGCTAGTGGTCGGGAGGAGGGCTCACCCCTCCACTTT. Translation: CASGREEGSPLHF.